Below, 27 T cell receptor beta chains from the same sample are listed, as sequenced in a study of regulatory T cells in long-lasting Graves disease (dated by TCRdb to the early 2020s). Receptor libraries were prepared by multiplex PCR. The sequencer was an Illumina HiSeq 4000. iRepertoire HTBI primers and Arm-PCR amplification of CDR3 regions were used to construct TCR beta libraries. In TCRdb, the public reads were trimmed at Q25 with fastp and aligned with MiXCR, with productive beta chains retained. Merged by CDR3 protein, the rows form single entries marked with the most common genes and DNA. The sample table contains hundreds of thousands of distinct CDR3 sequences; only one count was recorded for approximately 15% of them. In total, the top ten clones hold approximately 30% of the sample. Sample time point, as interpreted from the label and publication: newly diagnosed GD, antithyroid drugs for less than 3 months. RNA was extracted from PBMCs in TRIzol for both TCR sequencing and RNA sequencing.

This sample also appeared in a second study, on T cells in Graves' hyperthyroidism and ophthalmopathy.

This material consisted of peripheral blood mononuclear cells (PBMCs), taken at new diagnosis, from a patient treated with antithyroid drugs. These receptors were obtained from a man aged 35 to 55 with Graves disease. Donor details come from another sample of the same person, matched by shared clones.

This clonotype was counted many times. CDR3 in amino acids: CASSQVQGARMNTEAFF. CDR3 nucleotide sequence: TGTGCCAGCAGCCAAGTTCAAGGTGCACGCATGAACACTGAAGCTTTCTTT. The gene calls are TRBV4-2 and TRBJ1-1; D is undetermined. Germline V lookup: CDR1 LGHNA, CDR2 YNFKEQ. The CDR3 runs 17 residues. Trimming stripped 1 base from V and 0 bases from J, with 15 bases between.

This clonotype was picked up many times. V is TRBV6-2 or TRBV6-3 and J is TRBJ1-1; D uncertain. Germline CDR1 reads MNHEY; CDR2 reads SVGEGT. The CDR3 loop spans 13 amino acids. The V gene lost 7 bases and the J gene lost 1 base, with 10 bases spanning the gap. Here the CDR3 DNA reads TGTGCCAGCATCGAGGACGGGAACACTGAAGCTTTCTTT. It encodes CASIEDGNTEAFF.

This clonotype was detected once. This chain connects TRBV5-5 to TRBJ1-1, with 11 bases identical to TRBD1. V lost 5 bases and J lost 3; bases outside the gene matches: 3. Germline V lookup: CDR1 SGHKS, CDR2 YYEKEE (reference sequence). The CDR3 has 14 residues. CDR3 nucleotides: TGTGCCAGCAGAGGGACAGGGGGTCACACTGAAGCTTTCTTT. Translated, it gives CASRGTGGHTEAFF.

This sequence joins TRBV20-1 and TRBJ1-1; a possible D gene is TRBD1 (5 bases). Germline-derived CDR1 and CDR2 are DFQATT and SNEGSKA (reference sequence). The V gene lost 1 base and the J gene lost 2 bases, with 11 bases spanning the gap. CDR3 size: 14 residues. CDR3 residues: CSARGDGGNTEAFF. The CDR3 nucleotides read TGCAGTGCTAGAGGGGACGGTGGAAACACTGAAGCTTTCTTT.

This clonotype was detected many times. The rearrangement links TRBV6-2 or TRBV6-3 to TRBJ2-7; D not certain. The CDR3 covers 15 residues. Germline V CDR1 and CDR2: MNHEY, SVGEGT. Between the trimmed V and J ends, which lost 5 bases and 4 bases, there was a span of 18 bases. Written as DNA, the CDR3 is TGTGCCAGCAGTGAAATCCCTTTGTTGCGTTACGAGCAGTACTTC. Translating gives CASSEIPLLRYEQYF.

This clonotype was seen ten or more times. DNA of the CDR3: TGTGCCAGCCTATCCCCGCGCTCCTACGAGCAGTACTTC. Translation gives CASLSPRSYEQYF. The gene calls are TRBV28 and TRBJ2-7, with D uncertain. The V end lost 8 bases, the J end lost 0 bases, and 11 bases lay between the germline ends. CDR1 is MDHEN, CDR2 SYDVKM, per germline. The CDR3 has 13 amino acids.

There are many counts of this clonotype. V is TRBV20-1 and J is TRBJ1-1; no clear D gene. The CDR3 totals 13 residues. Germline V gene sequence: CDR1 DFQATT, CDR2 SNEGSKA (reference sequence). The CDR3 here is CSTGPPMNTEAFF. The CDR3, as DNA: TGCAGCACCGGACCGCCCATGAACACTGAAGCTTTCTTT.

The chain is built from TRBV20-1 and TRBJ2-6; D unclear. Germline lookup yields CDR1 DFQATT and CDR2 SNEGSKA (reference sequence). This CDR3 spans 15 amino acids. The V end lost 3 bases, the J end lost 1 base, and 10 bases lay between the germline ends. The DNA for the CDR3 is TGCAGTGCTAGTCGGCCGCAGTCTGGGGCCAACGTCCTGACTTTC. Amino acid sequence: CSASRPQSGANVLTF.

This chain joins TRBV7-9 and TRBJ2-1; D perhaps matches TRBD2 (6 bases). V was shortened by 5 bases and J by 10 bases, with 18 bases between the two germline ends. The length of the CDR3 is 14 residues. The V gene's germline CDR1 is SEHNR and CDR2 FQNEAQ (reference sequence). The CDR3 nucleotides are TGTGCCAGCAGCCCGAAACTAGCAAGCGAGGAGCAGTTCTTC. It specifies CASSPKLASEEQFF. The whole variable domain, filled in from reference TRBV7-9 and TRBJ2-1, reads DTGVSQNPRHKITKRGQNVTFRCDPISEHNRLYWYRQTLGQGPEFLTYFQNEAQLEKSRLLSDRFSAERPKGSFSTLEIQRTEQGDSAMYLCASSPKLASEEQFFGPGTRLTVL.

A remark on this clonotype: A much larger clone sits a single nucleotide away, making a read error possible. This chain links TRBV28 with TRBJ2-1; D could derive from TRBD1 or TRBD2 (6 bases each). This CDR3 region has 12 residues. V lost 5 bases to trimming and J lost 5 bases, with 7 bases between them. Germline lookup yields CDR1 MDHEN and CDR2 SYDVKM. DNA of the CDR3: TGTGCCAGCAGTCGGGGGCACAATGAGCAGTTCTTC. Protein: CASSRGHNEQFF.

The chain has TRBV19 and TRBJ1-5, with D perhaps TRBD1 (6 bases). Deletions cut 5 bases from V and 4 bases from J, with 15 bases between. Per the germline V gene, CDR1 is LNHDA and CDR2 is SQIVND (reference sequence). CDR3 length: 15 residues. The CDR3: CASSVTGTRNQPQHF. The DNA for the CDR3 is TGTGCCAGTAGTGTTACCGGGACACGTAATCAGCCCCAGCATTTT.

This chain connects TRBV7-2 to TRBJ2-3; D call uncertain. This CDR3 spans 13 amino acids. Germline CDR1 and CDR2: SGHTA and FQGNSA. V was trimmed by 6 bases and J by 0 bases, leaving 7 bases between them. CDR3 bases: TGTGCCAGCAGAGTAGGAAGCACAGATACGCAGTATTTT. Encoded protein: CASRVGSTDTQYF.

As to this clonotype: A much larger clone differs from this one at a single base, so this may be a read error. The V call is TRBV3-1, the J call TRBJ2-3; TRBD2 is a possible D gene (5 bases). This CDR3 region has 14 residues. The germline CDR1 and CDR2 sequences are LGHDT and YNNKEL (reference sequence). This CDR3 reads CAGSRTRLSDTQYF. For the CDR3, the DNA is TGTGCCGGCAGCCGTACTAGGTTGTCAGATACGCAGTATTTT.

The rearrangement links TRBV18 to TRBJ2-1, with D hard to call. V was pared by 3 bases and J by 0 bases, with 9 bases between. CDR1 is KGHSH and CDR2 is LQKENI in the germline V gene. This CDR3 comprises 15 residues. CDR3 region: CASSPEDDSYNEQFF. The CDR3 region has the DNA TGTGCCAGCTCACCTGAGGACGACTCCTACAATGAGCAGTTCTTC.

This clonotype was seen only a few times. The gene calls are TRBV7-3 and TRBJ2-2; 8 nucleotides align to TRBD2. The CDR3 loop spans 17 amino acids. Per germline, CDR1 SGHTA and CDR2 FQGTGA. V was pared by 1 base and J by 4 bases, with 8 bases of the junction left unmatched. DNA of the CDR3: TGTGCCAGCAGCTTAATGGGGACTAGAGGGAGCACCGGGGAGCTGTTTTTT. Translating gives CASSLMGTRGSTGELFF.

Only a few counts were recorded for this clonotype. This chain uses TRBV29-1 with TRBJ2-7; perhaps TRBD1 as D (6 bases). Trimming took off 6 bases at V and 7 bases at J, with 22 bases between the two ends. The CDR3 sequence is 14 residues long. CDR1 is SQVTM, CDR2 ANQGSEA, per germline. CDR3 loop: CSVLTGSPDREQYF. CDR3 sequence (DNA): TGCAGCGTGCTAACAGGGTCCCCCGATAGGGAGCAGTACTTC.

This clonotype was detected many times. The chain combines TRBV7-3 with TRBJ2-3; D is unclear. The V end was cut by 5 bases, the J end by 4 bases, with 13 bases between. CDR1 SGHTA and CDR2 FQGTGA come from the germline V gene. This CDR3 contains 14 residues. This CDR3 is CASSRGPRPDTQYF. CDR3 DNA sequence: TGTGCCAGCAGCCGAGGCCCCCGACCAGATACGCAGTATTTT.

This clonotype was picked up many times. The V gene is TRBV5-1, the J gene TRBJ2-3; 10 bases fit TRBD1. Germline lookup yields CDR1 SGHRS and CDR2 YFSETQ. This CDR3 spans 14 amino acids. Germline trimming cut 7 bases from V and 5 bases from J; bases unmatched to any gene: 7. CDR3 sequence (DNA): TGCGCCAGCGTAGGGGACAGGGGAGGAGATACGCAGTATTTT. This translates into CASVGDRGGDTQYF.

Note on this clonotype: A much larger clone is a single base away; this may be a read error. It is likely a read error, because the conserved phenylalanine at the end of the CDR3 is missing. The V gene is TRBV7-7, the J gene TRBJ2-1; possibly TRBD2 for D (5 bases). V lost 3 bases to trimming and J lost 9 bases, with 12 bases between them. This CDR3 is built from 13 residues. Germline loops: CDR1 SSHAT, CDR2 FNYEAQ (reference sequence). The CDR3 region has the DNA TGTGCCAGCAGCTTCTTGGTTGGAGGTGAGCAGTTCTCC. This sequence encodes CASSFLVGGEQFS.

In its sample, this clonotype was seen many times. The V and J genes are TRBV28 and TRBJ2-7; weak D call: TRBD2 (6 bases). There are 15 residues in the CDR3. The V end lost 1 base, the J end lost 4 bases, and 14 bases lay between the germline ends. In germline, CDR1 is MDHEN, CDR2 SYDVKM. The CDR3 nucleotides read TGTGCCAGCAGTTTATCTGGGGGGTTTTCATACGAGCAGTACTTC. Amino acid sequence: CASSLSGGFSYEQYF.

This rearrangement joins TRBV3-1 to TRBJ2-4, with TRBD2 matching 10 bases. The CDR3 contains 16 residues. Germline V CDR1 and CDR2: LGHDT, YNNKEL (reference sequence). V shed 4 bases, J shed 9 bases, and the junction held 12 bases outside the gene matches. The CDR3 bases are TGTGCCAGCAGCCCCCTGGTAGCGGGGGGCCGCGGCATTCAGTACTTC. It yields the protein CASSPLVAGGRGIQYF.

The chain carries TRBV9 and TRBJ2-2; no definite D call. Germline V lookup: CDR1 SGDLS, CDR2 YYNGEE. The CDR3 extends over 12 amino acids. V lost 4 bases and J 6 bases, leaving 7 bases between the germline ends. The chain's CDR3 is CASSPAAGELFF. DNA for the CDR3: TGTGCCAGCAGCCCCGCGGCCGGGGAGCTGTTTTTT.

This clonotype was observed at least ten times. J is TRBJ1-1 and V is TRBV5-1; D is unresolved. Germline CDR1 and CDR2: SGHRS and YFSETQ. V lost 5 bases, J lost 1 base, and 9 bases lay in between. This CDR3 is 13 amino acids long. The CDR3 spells CASSLQWNTEAFF. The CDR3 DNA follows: TGCGCCAGCAGTCTACAGTGGAACACTGAAGCTTTCTTT. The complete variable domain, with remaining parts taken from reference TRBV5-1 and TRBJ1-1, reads KAGVTQTPRYLIKTRGQQVTLSCSPISGHRSVSWYQQTPGQGLQFLFEYFSETQRNKGNFPGRFSGRQFSNSRSEMNVSTLELGDSALYLCASSLQWNTEAFFGQGTRLTVV.

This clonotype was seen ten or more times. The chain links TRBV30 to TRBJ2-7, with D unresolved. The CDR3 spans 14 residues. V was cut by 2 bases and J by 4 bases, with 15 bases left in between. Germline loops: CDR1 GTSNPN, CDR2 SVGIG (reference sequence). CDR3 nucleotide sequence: TGTGCCTGGAGTAAAGGTAGCCTCGGTTACGAGCAGTACTTC. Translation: CAWSKGSLGYEQYF.

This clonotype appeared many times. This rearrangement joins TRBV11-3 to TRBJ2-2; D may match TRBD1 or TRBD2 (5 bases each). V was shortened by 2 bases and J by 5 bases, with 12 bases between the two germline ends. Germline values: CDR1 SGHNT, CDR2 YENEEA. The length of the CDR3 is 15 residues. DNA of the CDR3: TGTGCCAGCAGCTTAAGAGGGGTTGGAACCGGGGAGCTGTTTTTT. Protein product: CASSLRGVGTGELFF.

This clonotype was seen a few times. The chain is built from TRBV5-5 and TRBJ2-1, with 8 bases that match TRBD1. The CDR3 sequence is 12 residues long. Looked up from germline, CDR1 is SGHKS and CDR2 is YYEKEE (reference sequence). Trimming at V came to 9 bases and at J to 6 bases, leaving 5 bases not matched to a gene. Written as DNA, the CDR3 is TGTGCCACAGGGGGCAGGGGCAATGAGCAGTTCTTC. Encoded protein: CATGGRGNEQFF.

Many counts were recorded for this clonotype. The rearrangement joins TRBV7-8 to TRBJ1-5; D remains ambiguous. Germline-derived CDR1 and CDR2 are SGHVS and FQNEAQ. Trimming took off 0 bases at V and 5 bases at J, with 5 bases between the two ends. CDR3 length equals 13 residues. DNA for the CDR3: TGTGCCAGCAGCTTAGCGGAGGATCAGCCCCAGCATTTT. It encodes CASSLAEDQPQHF. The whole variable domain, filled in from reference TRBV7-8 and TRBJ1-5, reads GAGVSQSPRYKVAKRGQDVALRCDPISGHVSLFWYQQALGQGPEFLTYFQNEAQLDKSGLPSDRFFAERPEGSVSTLKIQRTQQEDSAVYLCASSLAEDQPQHFGDGTRLSIL.